This T cell receptor beta chain is drawn from a study of siplizumab effects on memory and regulatory T cells. Study-wide results and limits: There appeared to be greater diversity in naive T cells than in memory cells, and naive T cells seemed major contributors to the alloresponse.

To note about this clone: Its matching antigen is unknown.

Profiled with immunoSEQ multiplex PCR; TCRdb holds only in-frame clones, not every one. Of about 82,000 clones in the sample, about 87% are singletons; the top ten hold less than 2%. CDR3 size: 15 residues. Germline assignment: CDR1 MDHEN and CDR2 SYDVKM. V was shortened by 5 bases and J by 0 bases, with 13 bases between the two germline ends. The sequence was collected from a human donor in good health. The V gene is TRBV28, the J gene TRBJ1-1; maybe TRBD1 (5 bases). The sequencing sample was made of Tregs sorted from blood. CDR3 DNA: TGTGCCAGCAGTATTCCGGGACTCATGAACACTGAAGCTTTCTTT. This encodes CASSIPGLMNTEAFF.